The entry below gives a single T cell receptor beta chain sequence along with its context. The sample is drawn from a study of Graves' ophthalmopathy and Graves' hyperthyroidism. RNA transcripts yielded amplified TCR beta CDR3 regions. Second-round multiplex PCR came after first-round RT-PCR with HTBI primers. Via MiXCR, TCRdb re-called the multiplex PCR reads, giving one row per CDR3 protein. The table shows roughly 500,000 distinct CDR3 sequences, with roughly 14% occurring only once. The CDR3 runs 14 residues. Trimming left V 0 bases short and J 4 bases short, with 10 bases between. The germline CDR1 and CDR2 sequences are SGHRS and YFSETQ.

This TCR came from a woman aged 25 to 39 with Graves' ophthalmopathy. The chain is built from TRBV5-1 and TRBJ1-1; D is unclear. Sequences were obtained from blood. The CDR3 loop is CASSLDLGSTEAFF. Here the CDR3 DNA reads TGCGCCAGCAGCTTGGACCTGGGGAGCACTGAAGCTTTCTTT.